Below, 3 T cell receptor beta chains from the same sample are listed, as sequenced in a study of cytomegalovirus exposure and HLA in healthy donors. It was with 60 Vbeta and 13 Jbeta primers that the PCR ran. Sequenced by immunoSEQ multiplex PCR; TCRdb stores in-frame clones only, minus some. Of roughly 110,000 clones detected, approximately 80% appear once; the ten largest clones hold roughly 0.87%. The sequencing sample was made of PBMCs. The receptors originated from a woman aged 25-40 years in good health and CMV-seronegative.

The chain is built from TRBV16 and TRBJ2-2, with 8 bases aligning to TRBD1. Germline trimming cut 4 bases from V and 6 bases from J; bases unmatched to any gene: 7. The CDR3 runs to 15 residues. CDR1 and CDR2 from the germline V gene are KGHSY and FQNENV. In DNA form, the CDR3 reads TGTGCCAGCAGCCCCCAGGGGACAGGTTCCGGGGAGCTGTTTTTT. It encodes CASSPQGTGSGELFF.

This clone occurred once. The rearrangement joins TRBV7-6 to TRBJ1-5; D may be TRBD1 (6 bases). The CDR3 has 15 amino acids. The germline CDR1 and CDR2 sequences are SGHVS and FNYEAQ. V lost 2 bases to trimming and J lost 3 bases, with 11 bases between them. The CDR3 DNA reads TGTGCCAGCAGCTTATTCCAGGGGCCCAATCAGCCCCAGCATTTT. Translation: CASSLFQGPNQPQHF.

The chain is built from TRBV30 and TRBJ1-5, with 8 bases that match TRBD1. The germline V gene has CDR1 GTSNPN and CDR2 SVGIG (reference sequence). CDR3 length: 17 amino acids. Trimming removed 0 bases from V and 4 bases from J; junction bases left unmatched: 11. The CDR3 DNA reads as TGTGCCTGGAGTGTACGAGCTTGGGACAGGTCGAATCAGCCCCAGCATTTT. As protein: CAWSVRAWDRSNQPQHF.